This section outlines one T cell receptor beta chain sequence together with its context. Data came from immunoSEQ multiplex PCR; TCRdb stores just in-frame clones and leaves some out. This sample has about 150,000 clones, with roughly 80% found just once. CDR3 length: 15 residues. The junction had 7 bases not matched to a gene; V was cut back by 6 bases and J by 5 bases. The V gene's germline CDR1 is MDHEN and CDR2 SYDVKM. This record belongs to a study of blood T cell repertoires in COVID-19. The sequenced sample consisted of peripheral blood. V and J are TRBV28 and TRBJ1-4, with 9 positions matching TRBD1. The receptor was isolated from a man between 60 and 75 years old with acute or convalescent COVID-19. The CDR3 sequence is CASRSTGTGNEKLFF. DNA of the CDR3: TGTGCCAGCAGATCTACCGGGACAGGGAATGAAAAACTGTTTTTT.